These 18 T cell receptor beta chains were all obtained from the same sample, sequenced in a study of early T cells in non-severe SARS-CoV-2 infection. TCRdb reprocessed the 5' RACE reads via MiXCR and lists one record per CDR3 protein. The sample lists roughly 120,000 distinct CDR3 sequences, approximately 12% seen once, with 3% to 4.5% in the top ten. The sequenced sample was whole blood, obtained at baseline. These receptors were taken from an adult who was a healthcare worker with PCR-confirmed SARS-CoV-2 infection or an uninfected control (not recorded which).

The chain links TRBV28 to TRBJ1-5; perhaps TRBD1 as D (6 bases). Trimming shortened V by 3 bases and J by 6 bases, and 12 bases separated the two germline ends. The CDR3 length is 14 residues. CDR1 and CDR2 from the germline V gene are MDHEN and SYDVKM. The CDR3 loop reads CASSFAGGRQPQHF. CDR3 nucleotide sequence: TGTGCCAGCAGTTTTGCCGGGGGGCGTCAGCCCCAGCATTTT. The entire variable domain, with the rest obtained from reference TRBV28 and TRBJ1-5, is as follows: DVKVTQSSRYLVKRTGEKVFLECVQDMDHENMFWYRQDPGLGLRLIYFSYDVKMKEKGDIPEGYSVSREKKERFSLILESASTNQTSMYLCASSFAGGRQPQHFGDGTRLSIL.

This clonotype has a count of ten or more. CDR3 sequence: CASWVGQAYNEQFF. CDR3 sequence (DNA): TGCGCCAGCTGGGTAGGACAGGCTTACAATGAGCAGTTCTTC. The chain joins TRBV5-1 to TRBJ2-1, with TRBD1 identical over 7 bases. CDR1 SGHRS and CDR2 YFSETQ come from the germline V gene. V lost 7 bases to trimming and J lost 4 bases; unmatched junction nucleotides: 8. CDR3 length: 14 residues.

This clonotype has more than one count but fewer than ten. The CDR3 region has the DNA TGTGCCAGCAGTTTTGGGGGAGGGCAGTCCTACGAGCAGTACTTC. It is translated as CASSFGGGQSYEQYF. V gene TRBV28 combines with J gene TRBJ2-7, with 7 bases that match TRBD2. With V trimmed by 3 bases and J by 1 base, 6 bases remained unmatched. The CDR3 contains 15 residues. CDR1 MDHEN and CDR2 SYDVKM come from the germline V gene.

This clonotype came up a few times. The rearrangement joins TRBV24-1 to TRBJ2-1, with 7 bases that match TRBD1. The CDR3 extends over 16 amino acids. Germline V gives CDR1 KGHDR, CDR2 SFDVKD. V lost 2 bases, J lost 7 bases, and 10 bases stayed unmatched. The CDR3 protein is CATSDSIATGWNEQFF. The CDR3 coding sequence is TGTGCCACCAGTGATTCGATAGCGACAGGGTGGAATGAGCAGTTCTTC.

The table lists this clonotype with a few counts. The V call is TRBV19, the J call TRBJ2-5; 7 bases are a match to TRBD2. Germline-derived CDR1 and CDR2 are LNHDA and SQIVND (reference sequence). The CDR3 totals 13 residues. Germline trimming cut 10 bases from V and 2 bases from J; bases unmatched to any gene: 7. DNA of the CDR3: TGTGCCACCGGGGGGAAAAGACAAGAGACCCAGTACTTC. The encoded protein is CATGGKRQETQYF.

This clonotype has a count of ten or more. The genes are TRBV18 and TRBJ1-2; TRBD1 matches at 8 bases. Germline CDR1 KGHSH, CDR2 LQKENI. This CDR3 has 16 amino acids. V was clipped by 3 bases and J by 2 bases; unmatched bases: 8. CDR3 sequence: CASSPARTGTNYGYTF. The CDR3, as DNA: TGTGCCAGCTCACCGGCCCGGACAGGGACAAACTATGGCTACACCTTC. Drawing the rest from reference TRBV18 and TRBJ1-2, the complete variable domain is NAGVMQNPRHLVRRRGQEARLRCSPMKGHSHVYWYRQLPEEGLKFMVYLQKENIIDESGMPKERFSAEFPKEGPSILRIQQVVRGDSAAYFCASSPARTGTNYGYTFGSGTRLTVV.

This clonotype appeared a single time. The chain couples TRBV28 to TRBJ2-7; 11 bases are a match to TRBD1. The V gene end was trimmed by 4 bases and the J gene end by 6 bases; junction bases not matched to a gene: 2. This CDR3 is built from 13 residues. From germline, CDR1 is MDHEN and CDR2 SYDVKM. The CDR3 nucleotides read TGTGCCAGCAGTTCTGGGACAGGGGGCGAGCAGTACTTC. It specifies CASSSGTGGEQYF.

This clonotype was counted at least ten times. The gene calls are TRBV30 and TRBJ1-3; D uncertain. This CDR3 comprises 13 residues. Trimming shortened V by 1 base and J by 4 bases, and 8 bases separated the two germline ends. CDR1 GTSNPN and CDR2 SVGIG come from the germline V gene (reference sequence). The CDR3 sequence: CAWSGLSGNTIYF. Written as DNA, the CDR3 is TGTGCCTGGAGTGGACTTTCGGGAAACACCATATATTTT.

CDR3 loop: CASSLDSTGELFF. The CDR3 region has the DNA TGCGCCAGCAGCTTGGATTCTACCGGGGAGCTGTTTTTT. V usage is TRBV5-1 and J usage is TRBJ2-2; D gene uncertain. Trimming shortened V by 0 bases and J by 5 bases, and 5 bases separated the two germline ends. CDR1 SGHRS and CDR2 YFSETQ come from the germline V gene. This CDR3 comprises 13 residues.

This clonotype was found a few times. The J gene is TRBJ1-1, the V gene TRBV12-3 or TRBV12-4; 8 nucleotides match TRBD1. V shed 1 base and J 4 bases; nucleotides not matched to a gene: 2. The CDR3 has 14 amino acids. For the CDR3, the DNA is TGTGCCAGCAGTTTAGGGACAGGGCTCACTGAAGCTTTCTTT. Amino acids: CASSLGTGLTEAFF.

V is TRBV7-3 and J is TRBJ1-3; a weak D match, TRBD1 (6 bases). V was shortened by 8 bases and J by 1 base, with 9 bases between the two germline ends. This CDR3 contains 13 residues. CDR1 and CDR2 from the germline V gene are SGHTA and FQGTGA. The CDR3 DNA sequence: TGTGCCAGCGGACAGCCATCTGGAAACACCATATATTTT. Encoded protein: CASGQPSGNTIYF.

This clonotype has at least ten counts. The chain employs TRBV27 and TRBJ1-1; TRBD1 is a possible D gene (5 bases). This CDR3 has 15 amino acids. The V and J ends lost 5 bases and 6 bases respectively, with 19 bases between them. The V gene's germline CDR1 is MNHEY and CDR2 SMNVEV (reference sequence). The CDR3 DNA is TGTGCCAGCAGTCACCGCGGGGGGTCTGGGGCTGAAGCTTTCTTT. Residues: CASSHRGGSGAEAFF.

The gene calls are TRBV7-2 and TRBJ2-5, with no clear D. The CDR3 contains 13 residues. V lost 4 bases and J 0 bases, leaving 6 bases between the germline ends. Germline loops: CDR1 SGHTA, CDR2 FQGNSA. Here the CDR3 DNA reads TGTGCCAGCAGCTCCCGGTACCAAGAGACCCAGTACTTC. The encoded protein is CASSSRYQETQYF.

A few counts support this clonotype. The DNA is left out, because the CDR3 cannot be placed on it with certainty; the CDR3 is given as TCRdb lists it. This sequence joins TRBV29-1 and TRBJ1-1; TRBD1 is taken as the D call from the table, unchecked against the DNA. The CDR3 has 13 amino acids, counting both end residues. Germline V gene lookup returns CDR1 SQVTM and CDR2 ANQGSEA. The CDR3 loop is CSVAWGAGTEASF.

The chain uses TRBV5-1 and TRBJ1-1, with D possibly TRBD1 on 5 matching bases. The CDR3 has 16 residues. V was trimmed by 3 bases and J by 2 bases, leaving 17 bases between them. Germline CDR1 and CDR2: SGHRS and YFSETQ. The CDR3 region is CASSYAGPKHNTEAFF. Written as DNA, the CDR3 is TGCGCCAGCAGCTATGCAGGGCCGAAACACAACACTGAAGCTTTCTTT.

This clonotype was detected ten times or more. The chain employs TRBV5-8 and TRBJ2-3; D call uncertain. Germline CDR1 and CDR2: SGHTS and YDEGEE. Trimming cost V 7 bases and J 0 bases, with 18 bases left between them. The CDR3 runs 16 residues. For the CDR3, the DNA is TGTGCCAGCCAAGCTTTCACCCGGCTTAGCACAGATACGCAGTATTTT. Its translation: CASQAFTRLSTDTQYF. Full variable domain (outside the CDR3, taken from reference TRBV5-8 and TRBJ2-3): EAGVTQSPTHLIKTRGQQATLRCSPISGHTSVYWYQQALGLGLQFLLWYDEGEERNRGNFPPRFSGRQFPNYSSELNVNALELEDSALYLCASQAFTRLSTDTQYFGPGTRLTVL.

The rearrangement joins TRBV9 to TRBJ2-1; D remains ambiguous. Trimming shortened V by 1 base and J by 5 bases, and 4 bases separated the two germline ends. The length of the CDR3 is 12 residues. In germline, CDR1 is SGDLS, CDR2 YYNGEE. The CDR3 protein is CASSVRNNEQFF. CDR3 DNA sequence: TGTGCCAGCAGCGTACGGAACAATGAGCAGTTCTTC.

There are a few counts of this clonotype. V is TRBV6-5 and J is TRBJ1-4; a possible D gene is TRBD1 (5 bases). The V gene's germline CDR1 is MNHEY and CDR2 SVGAGI. The CDR3 totals 14 residues. Trimming left V 2 bases short and J 8 bases short, with 12 bases between. The CDR3 protein is CASSYGQGREKLFF. In DNA form, the CDR3 reads TGTGCCAGCAGTTACGGGCAGGGTAGGGAAAAACTGTTTTTT.